This is a list of T cell receptor beta chains from one sample in a study of T cell responses to AZD1222 COVID-19 vaccine. Assay: immunoSEQ multiplex PCR; the TCRdb copy retains only in-frame clones and omits some. The sample includes 110,000 to 150,000 clones, around 89% of them seen just once. The sample was peripheral blood, taken on day 0 of AZD1222 vaccination. These receptors all stem from an adult in good health. The CDR3 runs from the conserved cysteine through the conserved F or W. The order of the fields is D gene, clone size, V gene, J gene, CDR3 length, CDR3 protein, CDR3 DNA. A D gene is named only where the DNA matches it firmly. The size entry is marked missing in some rows and otherwise reads once, few, many or a size class.

d_call: TRBD2; clone_size: NA; v_call: TRBV7-6; j_call: TRBJ2-1; cdr3_length: 17; cdr3_aa: CASSFPGLAGTYNEQFF; cdr3_nt: TGTGCCAGCAGCTTTCCCGGACTAGCGGGGACCTACAATGAGCAGTTCTTC
d_call: TRBD1; clone_size: NA; v_call: TRBV10-3; j_call: TRBJ1-2; cdr3_length: 14; cdr3_aa: CAISENRGGAGYTF; cdr3_nt: TGTGCCATCAGCGAGAACAGGGGAGGGGCTGGCTACACCTTC
d_call: NA; clone_size: NA; v_call: TRBV28; j_call: TRBJ1-5; cdr3_length: 14; cdr3_aa: CASSIQGANQPQHF; cdr3_nt: TGTGCCAGCAGTATTCAGGGAGCCAATCAGCCCCAGCATTTT
d_call: NA; clone_size: NA; v_call: TRBV2; j_call: TRBJ1-2; cdr3_length: 12; cdr3_aa: CASSVQNYGYTF; cdr3_nt: TGTGCCAGCAGTGTTCAGAACTATGGCTACACCTTC
d_call: NA; clone_size: NA; v_call: TRBV6-2/TRBV6-3; j_call: TRBJ1-4; cdr3_length: 12; cdr3_aa: CASSYSPFGLFF; cdr3_nt: TGTGCCAGCAGTTACTCACCTTTCGGACTGTTTTTT
d_call: NA; clone_size: NA; v_call: TRBV19; j_call: TRBJ1-5; cdr3_length: 15; cdr3_aa: CASDRDSEGNQPQHF; cdr3_nt: TGTGCCAGTGACCGGGACTCCGAGGGCAATCAGCCCCAGCATTTT
d_call: NA; clone_size: NA; v_call: TRBV15; j_call: TRBJ1-2; cdr3_length: 14; cdr3_aa: CATSRDLGGNGYTF; cdr3_nt: TGTGCCACCAGCAGAGATCTAGGGGGGAATGGCTACACCTTC
d_call: TRBD1; clone_size: NA; v_call: TRBV5-1; j_call: TRBJ1-2; cdr3_length: 14; cdr3_aa: CASSIYDRGDGYTF; cdr3_nt: TGCGCCAGCAGCATATATGACAGGGGTGATGGCTACACCTTC
d_call: NA; clone_size: NA; v_call: TRBV21-1; j_call: TRBJ2-1; cdr3_length: 12; cdr3_aa: CASSKYSNEQFF; cdr3_nt: TGTGCCAGCAGCAAATATTCCAATGAGCAGTTCTTC
d_call: NA; clone_size: once; v_call: TRBV10-3; j_call: TRBJ1-1; cdr3_length: 15; cdr3_aa: CAISDPPRGITEAFF; cdr3_nt: TGTGCCATCAGTGACCCACCACGAGGGATCACTGAAGCTTTCTTT
d_call: TRBD1; clone_size: NA; v_call: TRBV24-1; j_call: TRBJ2-3; cdr3_length: 16; cdr3_aa: CATSEGGQGVTDTQYF; cdr3_nt: TGTGCCACCAGTGAAGGAGGACAGGGGGTCACAGATACGCAGTATTTT
d_call: NA; clone_size: NA; v_call: TRBV5-5; j_call: TRBJ1-2; cdr3_length: 14; cdr3_aa: CASSSVGVPYGYTF; cdr3_nt: TGTGCCAGCAGCTCGGTGGGAGTCCCTTATGGCTACACCTTC
d_call: NA; clone_size: NA; v_call: TRBV14; j_call: TRBJ2-3; cdr3_length: 14; cdr3_aa: CASSRPGRTDTQYF; cdr3_nt: TGTGCCAGCAGCCGCCCTGGCCGCACAGATACGCAGTATTTT
d_call: NA; clone_size: NA; v_call: TRBV16; j_call: TRBJ1-5; cdr3_length: 14; cdr3_aa: CASSQEGNNQPQHF; cdr3_nt: TGTGCCAGCAGCCAAGAAGGAAACAATCAGCCCCAGCATTTT
d_call: TRBD1; clone_size: NA; v_call: TRBV19; j_call: TRBJ1-5; cdr3_length: 18; cdr3_aa: CASSIRVTGGGQGQPQHF; cdr3_nt: TGTGCCAGTAGTATTCGTGTTACAGGGGGAGGTCAGGGTCAGCCCCAGCATTTT
d_call: NA; clone_size: NA; v_call: TRBV7-9; j_call: TRBJ1-1; cdr3_length: 15; cdr3_aa: CASSSGGRGNTEAFF; cdr3_nt: TGTGCCAGCAGCTCGGGTGGACGGGGGAACACTGAAGCTTTCTTT
d_call: TRBD2; clone_size: NA; v_call: TRBV7-9; j_call: TRBJ2-5; cdr3_length: 15; cdr3_aa: CASSTRDYNQETQYF; cdr3_nt: TGTGCCAGCAGCACCCGGGACTATAACCAAGAGACCCAGTACTTC
d_call: NA; clone_size: NA; v_call: TRBV7-9; j_call: TRBJ2-7; cdr3_length: 15; cdr3_aa: CASSLGTPPNGEQYF; cdr3_nt: TGTGCCAGCAGCTTAGGGACCCCTCCTAACGGCGAGCAGTACTTC
d_call: NA; clone_size: NA; v_call: TRBV19; j_call: TRBJ1-2; cdr3_length: 15; cdr3_aa: CASSFTGTKEYGYTF; cdr3_nt: TGTGCCAGTAGTTTCACCGGGACCAAAGAATATGGCTACACCTTC
d_call: TRBD1; clone_size: NA; v_call: TRBV2; j_call: TRBJ1-1; cdr3_length: 13; cdr3_aa: CARSGQSGTEAFF; cdr3_nt: TGTGCCAGATCGGGACAGTCCGGAACTGAAGCTTTCTTT
d_call: NA; clone_size: NA; v_call: TRBV7-6; j_call: TRBJ1-1; cdr3_length: 15; cdr3_aa: CASSFSEGSNTEAFF; cdr3_nt: TGTGCCAGCAGCTTTTCGGAGGGGTCGAACACTGAAGCTTTCTTT
d_call: NA; clone_size: NA; v_call: TRBV27; j_call: TRBJ2-7; cdr3_length: 15; cdr3_aa: CASSIGTGLGGEQYF; cdr3_nt: TGTGCCAGCAGTATCGGAACAGGGCTTGGGGGCGAGCAGTACTTC
d_call: NA; clone_size: NA; v_call: TRBV11-2; j_call: TRBJ2-1; cdr3_length: 13; cdr3_aa: CASSLVLWSEQFF; cdr3_nt: TGTGCCAGCAGCTTAGTGCTGTGGTCTGAGCAGTTCTTC